This TCR beta chain was recorded in a study of cytomegalovirus exposure and HLA in healthy donors. Worth noting for this clone: No antigen is known for it.

The PCR contained 60 Vbeta and 13 Jbeta primers. Some clones are missing from TCRdb's copy, which holds only in-frame ones; the method was immunoSEQ multiplex PCR. The sample yields some 110,000 clones, around two thirds seen once. Study outcomes and limitations: A later analysis linked a missense variant in DCLRE1C to the trimming of TCR beta V and J genes.

The clonotype was recovered from a woman in her forties in good health and CMV-seropositive. The sequencing sample was made of PBMCs.

CDR3 in amino acids: CASATGGGNETQYF. The CDR3 DNA reads as TGTGCTAGTGCCACGGGGGGGGGAAACGAGACCCAGTACTTC. The chain joins TRBV12-5 to TRBJ2-5, with TRBD2 identical over 8 bases. The CDR3 is 14 residues long. With 7 bases clipped from V and 5 bases from J, the junction kept 9 bases outside the gene matches. Germline V gives CDR1 LGHNT, CDR2 FRNRAP.